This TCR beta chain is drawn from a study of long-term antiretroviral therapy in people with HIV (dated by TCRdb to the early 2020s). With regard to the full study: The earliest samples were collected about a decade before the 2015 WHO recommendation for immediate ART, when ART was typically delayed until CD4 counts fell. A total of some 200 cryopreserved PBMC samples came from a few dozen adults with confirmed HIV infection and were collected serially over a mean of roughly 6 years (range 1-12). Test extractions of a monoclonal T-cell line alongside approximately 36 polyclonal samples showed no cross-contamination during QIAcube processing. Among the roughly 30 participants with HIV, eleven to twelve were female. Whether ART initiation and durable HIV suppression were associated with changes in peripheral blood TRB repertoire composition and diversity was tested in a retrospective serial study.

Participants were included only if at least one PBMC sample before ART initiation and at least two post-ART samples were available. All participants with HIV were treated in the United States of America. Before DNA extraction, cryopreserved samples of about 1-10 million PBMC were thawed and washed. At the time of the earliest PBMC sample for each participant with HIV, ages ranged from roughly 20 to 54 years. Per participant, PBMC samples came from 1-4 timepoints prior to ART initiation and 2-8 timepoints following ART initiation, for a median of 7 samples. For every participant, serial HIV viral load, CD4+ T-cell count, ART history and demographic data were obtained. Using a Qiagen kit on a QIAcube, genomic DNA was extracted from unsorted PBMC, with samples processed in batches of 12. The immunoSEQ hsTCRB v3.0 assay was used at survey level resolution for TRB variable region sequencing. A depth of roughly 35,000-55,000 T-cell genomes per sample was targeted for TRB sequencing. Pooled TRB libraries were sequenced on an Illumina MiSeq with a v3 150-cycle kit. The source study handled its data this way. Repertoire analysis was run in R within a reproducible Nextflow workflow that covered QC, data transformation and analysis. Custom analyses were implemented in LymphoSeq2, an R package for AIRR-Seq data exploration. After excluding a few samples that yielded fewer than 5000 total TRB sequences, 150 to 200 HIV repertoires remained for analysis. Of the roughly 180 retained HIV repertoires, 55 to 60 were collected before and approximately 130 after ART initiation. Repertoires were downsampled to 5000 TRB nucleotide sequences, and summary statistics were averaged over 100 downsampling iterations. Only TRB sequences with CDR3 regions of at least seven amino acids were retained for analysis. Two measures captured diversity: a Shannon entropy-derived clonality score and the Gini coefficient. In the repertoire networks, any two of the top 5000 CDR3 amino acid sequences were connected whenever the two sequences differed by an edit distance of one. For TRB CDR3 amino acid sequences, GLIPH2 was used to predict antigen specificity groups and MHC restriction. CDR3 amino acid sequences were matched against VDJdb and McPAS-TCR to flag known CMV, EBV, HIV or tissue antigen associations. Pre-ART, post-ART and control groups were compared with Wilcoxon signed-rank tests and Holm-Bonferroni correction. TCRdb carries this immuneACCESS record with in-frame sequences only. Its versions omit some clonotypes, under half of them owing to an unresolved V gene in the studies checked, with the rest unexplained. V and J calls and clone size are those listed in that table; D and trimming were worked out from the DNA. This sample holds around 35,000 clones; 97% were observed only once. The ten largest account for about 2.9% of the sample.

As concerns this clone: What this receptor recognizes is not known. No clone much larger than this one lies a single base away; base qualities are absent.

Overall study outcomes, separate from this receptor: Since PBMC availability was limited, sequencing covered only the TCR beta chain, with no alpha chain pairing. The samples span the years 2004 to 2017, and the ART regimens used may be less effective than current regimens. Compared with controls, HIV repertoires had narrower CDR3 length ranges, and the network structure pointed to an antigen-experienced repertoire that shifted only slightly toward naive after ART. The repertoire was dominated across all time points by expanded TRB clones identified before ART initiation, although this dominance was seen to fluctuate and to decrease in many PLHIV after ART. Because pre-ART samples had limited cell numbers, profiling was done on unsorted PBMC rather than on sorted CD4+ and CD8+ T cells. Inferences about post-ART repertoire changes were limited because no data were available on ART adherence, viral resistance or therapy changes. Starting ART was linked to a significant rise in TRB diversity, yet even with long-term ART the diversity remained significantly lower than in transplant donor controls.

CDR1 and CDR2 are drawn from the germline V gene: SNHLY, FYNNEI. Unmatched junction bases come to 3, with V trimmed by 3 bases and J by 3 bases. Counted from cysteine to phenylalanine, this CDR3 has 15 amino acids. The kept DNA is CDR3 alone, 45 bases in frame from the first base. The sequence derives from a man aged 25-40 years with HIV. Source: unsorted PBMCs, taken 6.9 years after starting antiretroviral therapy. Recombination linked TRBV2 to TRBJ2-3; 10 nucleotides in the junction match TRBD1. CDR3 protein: CASSDRDRGTDTQYF. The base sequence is TGTGCCAGCAGTGACCGGGACAGGGGAACAGATACGCAGTATTTT.